The next 4 T cell receptor beta chains were all read from a single sample in a study of early T cells in non-severe SARS-CoV-2 infection. MiXCR, run by TCRdb on the 5' RACE reads, gives a single entry per CDR3 protein. Of about 97,000 distinct CDR3 sequences in the sample, around 12% are singletons; the top ten hold roughly 6.3%. The sample comprised whole blood. The origin of the receptors is an adult who was a healthcare worker with PCR-confirmed SARS-CoV-2 infection or an uninfected control (not recorded which).

This clonotype was detected ten times or more. The V gene is TRBV7-9, the J gene TRBJ2-1, with D unclear. Trimming cost V 2 bases and J 12 bases, with 8 bases left between them. Germline lookup yields CDR1 SEHNR and CDR2 FQNEAQ (reference sequence). The CDR3 spans 11 residues. As DNA, the CDR3 is TGTGCCAGCAGCTTATTCAAGGGGCAGTTCTTC. It specifies CASSLFKGQFF.

The chain uses TRBV20-1 and TRBJ2-5, with 7 bases that match TRBD2. Germline values: CDR1 DFQATT, CDR2 SNEGSKA (reference sequence). The CDR3 is made up of 13 amino acids. The junction had 4 bases not matched to a gene; V was cut back by 1 base and J by 5 bases. The DNA of the CDR3 is TGCAGTGCTAGAGGGGAGGGAGGGGAGACCCAGTACTTC. It encodes CSARGEGGETQYF.

This clonotype came up many times. The V and J genes are TRBV10-3 and TRBJ2-7, with D tentatively TRBD1 (5 bases). This CDR3 has 14 residues. Germline assignment: CDR1 ENHRY and CDR2 SYGVKD. Trimming pared 10 bases from V and 1 base from J, leaving 17 bases between. This CDR3 reads CATETTEKSYEQYF. Written as DNA, the CDR3 is TGTGCCACTGAGACGACAGAGAAATCCTACGAGCAGTACTTC.

This clonotype was recorded at least ten times. V usage is TRBV9 and J usage is TRBJ1-5; TRBD1 is a possible D gene (6 bases). CDR1 is SGDLS, CDR2 YYNGEE, per germline. V was clipped by 3 bases and J by 7 bases, with 14 bases between them. The CDR3 runs to 14 residues. CDR3: CASSDSGGTQPQHF. CDR3 nucleotide sequence: TGTGCCAGCAGCGACTCTGGGGGCACGCAGCCCCAGCATTTT.